This T cell receptor beta chain was captured in a study of blood T cell repertoires in COVID-19. Background on the study: Spain, Italy and the United States supplied samples that represented acute and convalescent COVID-19. From T cells, B-cell-depleted T cells, or PBMCs came the material, which was cDNA or gDNA.

The trim removed 4 bases at V and 5 bases at J, leaving 8 bases unmatched. CDR1 and CDR2 from the germline V gene are SGHDN and FVKESK. This CDR3 is built from 14 residues. Participants were placed into cohorts based on the clinical history they reported. Study processing details: Counts of nucleated cells, estimated from reference gene primer amplification, were obtained. Only in-frame clones appear in the TCRdb table, and some are missing; sequencing was by immunoSEQ multiplex PCR. The DNA was the basis for D and trimming; V, J and clone size are from that table. The table has around 200,000 clones, 86% seen once.

The sequencing sample was made of PBMCs or T cells enriched from blood (not recorded which). The sequence came from a woman in her forties or fifties in a cohort exposed to, infected with or recovered from COVID-19 (not recorded which). The chain joins TRBV14 to TRBJ2-7; 7 bases map to TRBD1. CDR3 loop: CASSPFGTGDEQYF. As DNA, the CDR3 is TGTGCCAGCAGCCCTTTCGGCACAGGGGACGAGCAGTACTTC.